This entry lists 29 T cell receptor beta chains sequenced from one sample in a study of T cell clonotyping in hematopoietic cell transplantation (dated by TCRdb to the early 2020s). The label giving this sample's time point can be read as: 100 days after allo-HCT. The library was generated by the immunoSEQ multiplex PCR assay. The immuneACCESS repertoire file appears here via TCRdb, limited to in-frame rearrangements. These files lack a portion of the clones; in checked studies, under half of the deficit traces to unresolved V genes, and the cause of the others is not known. This sample gives several thousand clones in total; less than 85% of them show up just once. About a third of the sample rests with the top ten. Specimen: peripheral blood mononuclear cells, collected 100 days after allogeneic stem cell transplant. These receptors all stem from a male patient between 50 and 60 years old who had an allogeneic stem cell transplant from an unrelated donor, so the T cells may come from the graft donor. Some clones in this sample may be carry-over from other donors' samples.

The gene calls are TRBV7-9 and TRBJ2-5, with a tentative D call TRBD2 (5 bases). Germline V CDR1 and CDR2: SEHNR, FQNEAQ (reference sequence). The CDR3 is 13 residues long. Trimming stripped 2 bases from V and 3 bases from J, with 7 bases between. The CDR3 is CASSLTGEETQYF. The CDR3 nucleotides read TGTGCCAGCAGCTTAACCGGGGAAGAGACCCAGTACTTC.

The chain employs TRBV7-2 and TRBJ2-7; 8 bases agree with TRBD2. The CDR3 consists of 16 residues. V trimming: 5 bases; J trimming: 3 bases; junction bases outside the gene matches: 12. CDR1 is SGHTA, CDR2 FQGNSA, per germline. The DNA for the CDR3 is TGTGCCAGCAGCCCCGGCAGGGGACTAGTATTCTACGAGCAGTACTTC. Protein: CASSPGRGLVFYEQYF.

The chain has TRBV5-1 and TRBJ1-1, with 8 bases lining up with TRBD1. This CDR3 contains 13 residues. Germline V CDR1 and CDR2: SGHRS, YFSETQ. The J segment lost 8 bases and the V segment lost 1 base, leaving 4 bases of the junction unmatched. CDR3 sequence reads: CASSLWGQAEAFF. The CDR3 nucleotides read TGCGCCAGCAGCTTGTGGGGACAGGCCGAAGCTTTCTTT. Variable domain in full (rest from reference TRBV5-1 and TRBJ1-1): KAGVTQTPRYLIKTRGQQVTLSCSPISGHRSVSWYQQTPGQGLQFLFEYFSETQRNKGNFPGRFSGRQFSNSRSEMNVSTLELGDSALYLCASSLWGQAEAFFGQGTRLTVV.

The chain combines TRBV6-5 with TRBJ1-1; D unclear. Germline V gene data show CDR1 as MNHEY and CDR2 as SVGAGI. The CDR3 sequence is 13 residues long. V gave up 5 bases and J gave up 8 bases, with 15 bases separating them. The CDR3 sequence: CASSTPDRLEAFF. CDR3 nucleotide sequence: TGTGCCAGCAGTACGCCGGACCGTTTGGAAGCTTTCTTT.

The chain has TRBV19 and TRBJ2-7; 9 nucleotides align to TRBD2. V lost 6 bases and J lost 7; bases outside the gene matches: 10. Germline V gene sequence: CDR1 LNHDA, CDR2 SQIVND (reference sequence). The CDR3 length is 14 residues. The CDR3 nucleotides read TGTGCCAGTAGATCTTCTAGCGGGAAGTGGGAGCAGTACTTC. Translated: CASRSSSGKWEQYF.

This chain uses TRBV5-3 with TRBJ1-5; no clear D gene. TRBV5-3 is an open reading frame, and its role is uncertain. The CDR3 has 15 residues. V was pared by 0 bases and J by 0 bases, with 7 bases between. The CDR3 loop is CARSLGQDSNQPQHF. The CDR3 DNA sequence: TGTGCCAGAAGCTTGGGGCAGGATAGCAATCAGCCCCAGCATTTT.

This sequence joins TRBV7-6 and TRBJ1-1, with a tentative D call TRBD1 (6 bases). Trimming removed 1 base from V and 6 bases from J, with 9 bases in between. The CDR3 is 13 amino acids. CDR1 is SGHVS and CDR2 is FNYEAQ in the germline V gene. The CDR3 loop reads CASSLGQDAEAFF. The CDR3 DNA is TGTGCCAGCAGCTTAGGACAGGACGCTGAAGCTTTCTTT.

This chain links TRBV7-9 with TRBJ2-7; 7 bases line up with TRBD1. V lost 5 bases to trimming and J lost 5 bases; unmatched junction nucleotides: 9. The CDR3 has 14 residues. Per germline, CDR1 SEHNR and CDR2 FQNEAQ (reference sequence). The CDR3 region has the DNA TGTGCCAGCAGCCCCCGAGGGGACAGCCACGAGCAGTACTTC. Encoded protein: CASSPRGDSHEQYF.

This chain connects TRBV7-2 to TRBJ2-7, with 10 bases lining up with TRBD1. Germline-derived CDR1 and CDR2 are SGHTA and FQGNSA. V was clipped by 6 bases and J by 4 bases; unmatched bases: 9. The CDR3 consists of 15 residues. DNA for the CDR3: TGTGCCAGCAGTCGCGGGACAGGGGACGGGTACGAGCAGTACTTC. Protein sequence: CASSRGTGDGYEQYF.

The rearrangement uses TRBV25-1 and TRBJ1-2; tentative D call: TRBD1 (6 bases). V dropped 5 bases and J dropped 7 bases, with 11 bases sitting between them. There are 12 residues in the CDR3. Germline V lookup: CDR1 MGHDK, CDR2 SYGVNS. The CDR3 DNA is TGTGCCAGCAGTCGAAGGGGGGGTGGCTACACCTTC. Protein sequence: CASSRRGGGYTF.

The chain recombines TRBV5-8 with TRBJ2-7, with 7 bases lining up with TRBD2. There are 15 residues in the CDR3. CDR1 and CDR2 (germline): SGHTS, YDEGEE. Unmatched junction bases numbered 18, after V lost 9 bases and J lost 6 bases. This chain's CDR3 is CATLLWGGLLSEQYF. DNA for the CDR3: TGTGCCACCCTCCTCTGGGGGGGACTCCTCTCCGAGCAGTACTTC. The full variable domain, completed using reference TRBV5-8 and TRBJ2-7, is EAGVTQSPTHLIKTRGQQATLRCSPISGHTSVYWYQQALGLGLQFLLWYDEGEERNRGNFPPRFSGRQFPNYSSELNVNALELEDSALYLCATLLWGGLLSEQYFGPGTRLTVT.

The chain is built from TRBV7-9 and TRBJ2-2, with 15 nucleotides matching TRBD2. The CDR3 length is 19 residues. Germline V gene data show CDR1 as SEHNR and CDR2 as FQNEAQ (reference sequence). V dropped 5 bases and J dropped 2; count of bases not matched to a gene: 9. CDR3 in amino acids: CASSTGTSGRSLNTGELFF. The CDR3 DNA is TGTGCCAGCAGCACGGGGACTAGCGGGAGGTCCTTAAACACCGGGGAGCTGTTTTTT.

This clone was found a few times. The V call is TRBV30, the J call TRBJ2-5; D uncertain. The CDR3 has 11 amino acids. Germline V CDR1 and CDR2: GTSNPN, SVGIG (reference sequence). V lost 5 bases and J lost 4, with 8 bases in between. CDR3 coding DNA: TGTGCCTGGGGCGAAAGAGAGACCCAGTACTTC. Amino acids: CAWGERETQYF.

This chain uses TRBV27 with TRBJ2-3, with D possibly matching TRBD2 (6 bases). The V and J ends lost 5 bases and 0 bases respectively, with 18 bases between them. CDR1 is MNHEY and CDR2 is SMNVEV in the germline V gene (reference sequence). The CDR3 length is 17 residues. This CDR3 reads CASSPFGLFLSTDTQYF. The CDR3 bases are TGTGCCAGCAGTCCCTTCGGACTATTTCTGAGCACAGATACGCAGTATTTT.

This clone came up a few times. This chain uses TRBV28 with TRBJ1-1; no firm D call. In germline, CDR1 is MDHEN, CDR2 SYDVKM. This CDR3 has 13 residues. Trimming left V 5 bases short and J 2 bases short, with 9 bases between. The CDR3 nucleotides read TGTGCCAGCAGTCTTCGACAAAACACTGAAGCTTTCTTT. Translating it yields CASSLRQNTEAFF.

The rearrangement uses TRBV19 and TRBJ2-7, with 10 nucleotides matching TRBD1. Trimming took 3 bases from V and 5 from J; bases not matched to a gene: 7. The CDR3 spans 15 residues. CDR1 and CDR2 (germline): LNHDA, SQIVND (reference sequence). The CDR3 protein is CASSIEGTGVHEQYF. CDR3 bases: TGTGCCAGTAGTATCGAGGGGACAGGGGTCCACGAGCAGTACTTC.

The gene calls are TRBV11-2 and TRBJ2-7; D is possibly TRBD1 or TRBD2 (5 bases each). V lost 1 base, J lost 4 bases, and 8 bases lay in between. CDR3 length: 13 residues. Per germline, CDR1 SGHAT and CDR2 FQNNGV. This CDR3 is CASSLGGGYEQYF. In DNA, the CDR3 is TGTGCCAGCAGCTTAGGGGGCGGGTACGAGCAGTACTTC. Filled out from reference TRBV11-2 and TRBJ2-7, the complete variable domain reads EAGVAQSPRYKIIEKRQSVAFWCNPISGHATLYWYQQILGQGPKLLIQFQNNGVVDDSQLPKDRFSAERLKGVDSTLKIQPAKLEDSAVYLCASSLGGGYEQYFGPGTRLTVT.

The rearrangement uses TRBV9 and TRBJ2-6; 7 bases agree with TRBD2. V trimming: 4 bases; J trimming: 4 bases; junction bases outside the gene matches: 8. The CDR3 is made up of 16 amino acids. Germline CDR1 and CDR2: SGDLS and YYNGEE. The CDR3 nucleotides are TGTGCCAGCAGCCCCCGACTAGCCTCCGGGGCCAACGTCCTGACTTTC. Translating it yields CASSPRLASGANVLTF.

V usage is TRBV28 and J usage is TRBJ2-7; 9 bases fit TRBD2. With 5 bases clipped from V and 2 bases from J, the junction kept 7 bases outside the gene matches. This CDR3 region has 15 residues. The germline CDR1 and CDR2 sequences are MDHEN and SYDVKM. The CDR3 spells CASSGSGGLAYEQYF. The CDR3 DNA reads TGTGCCAGCAGTGGGAGCGGGGGGCTGGCCTACGAGCAGTACTTC. The full variable domain, completed using reference TRBV28 and TRBJ2-7, is DVKVTQSSRYLVKRTGEKVFLECVQDMDHENMFWYRQDPGLGLRLIYFSYDVKMKEKGDIPEGYSVSREKKERFSLILESASTNQTSMYLCASSGSGGLAYEQYFGPGTRLTVT.

V usage is TRBV4-1 and J usage is TRBJ2-7, with D tentatively TRBD2 (6 bases). V was clipped by 1 base and J by 4 bases, with 17 bases between them. CDR1 is MGHRA and CDR2 is YSYEKL in the germline V gene. The CDR3 has 16 amino acids. CDR3 sequence (DNA): TGCGCCAGCAGCCAAGTAGTGGGACTGATTTATTACGAGCAGTACTTC. Protein product: CASSQVVGLIYYEQYF.

This clone was picked up one time. This rearrangement joins TRBV7-7 to TRBJ2-5; 7 bases agree with TRBD1. Looked up from germline, CDR1 is SSHAT and CDR2 is FNYEAQ (reference sequence). V was clipped by 1 base and J by 3 bases; unmatched bases: 2. This CDR3 spans 14 amino acids. CDR3 sequence: CASSLGTGEETQYF. Here the CDR3 DNA reads TGTGCCAGCAGCTTAGGGACAGGTGAAGAGACCCAGTACTTC.

This clone was counted between two and nine times. The chain links TRBV9 to TRBJ2-7; TRBD1 matches at 10 bases. The germline V gene has CDR1 SGDLS and CDR2 YYNGEE. The CDR3 has 13 residues. V shed 4 bases and J 7 bases; nucleotides not matched to a gene: 5. In DNA form, the CDR3 reads TGTGCCAGCAGCAGACAGGGGGCGGGGGAGCAGTACTTC. It translates to CASSRQGAGEQYF.

This chain links TRBV20-1 with TRBJ2-5, with D perhaps given as TRBD1 or TRBD2 (5 bases each). The end of the DNA aligns better with TRBJ2-7, so the J call may be wrong. Germline V gene sequence: CDR1 DFQATT, CDR2 SNEGSKA (reference sequence). The CDR3 contains 11 residues. The CDR3: CSALIGAEQYF. The CDR3 nucleotides read TGCAGTGCTTTGATCGGGGCCGAGCAGTACTTC.

This sequence joins TRBV11-2 and TRBJ2-1; the D is unclear. The V end lost 3 bases, the J end lost 5 bases, and 17 bases lay between the germline ends. The CDR3 contains 16 residues. Per germline, CDR1 SGHAT and CDR2 FQNNGV. The CDR3 loop reads CASSFSSGLTHNEQFF. In DNA, the CDR3 is TGTGCCAGCAGCTTCTCCTCCGGGCTAACCCACAATGAGCAGTTCTTC.

The chain recombines TRBV7-6 with TRBJ1-5, with D unclear. The CDR3 extends over 15 amino acids. V was trimmed by 2 bases and J by 0 bases, leaving 8 bases between them. The germline CDR1 and CDR2 sequences are SGHVS and FNYEAQ. This CDR3 is CASSLSIDSNQPQHF. The CDR3 DNA reads TGTGCCAGCAGCTTATCGATAGATAGCAATCAGCCCCAGCATTTT. Looking up the rest from reference TRBV7-6 and TRBJ1-5 gives the full variable domain: GAGVSQSPRYKVTKRGQDVALRCDPISGHVSLYWYRQALGQGPEFLTYFNYEAQQDKSGLPNDRFSAERPEGSISTLTIQRTEQRDSAMYRCASSLSIDSNQPQHFGDGTRLSIL.

The V and J genes are TRBV5-4 and TRBJ2-5; TRBD1 aligns across 8 bases. Per the germline V gene, CDR1 is SGHNT and CDR2 is YYREEE (reference sequence). The J segment lost 4 bases and the V segment lost 4 bases, leaving 3 bases of the junction unmatched. The CDR3 loop spans 13 amino acids. The CDR3 DNA is TGTGCCAGCAGCCCCACAGGGGGAGAGACCCAGTACTTC. Its translation is CASSPTGGETQYF. The entire variable domain, with the rest obtained from reference TRBV5-4 and TRBJ2-5, is as follows: ETGVTQSPTHLIKTRGQQVTLRCSSQSGHNTVSWYQQALGQGPQFIFQYYREEENGRGNFPPRFSGLQFPNYSSELNVNALELDDSALYLCASSPTGGETQYFGPGTRLLVL.

The CDR3 is CSSGTLFTDTQYF. The CDR3 bases are TGCAGCTCAGGGACACTTTTCACAGATACGCAGTATTTT. The chain uses TRBV29-1 and TRBJ2-3; D perhaps matches TRBD1 (6 bases). V shed 8 bases and J shed 2 bases, with 14 bases lying between them. Germline CDR1 reads SQVTM; CDR2 reads ANQGSEA. The CDR3 length is 13 residues.

The rearrangement links TRBV7-8 to TRBJ2-3; 7 bases match TRBD1. The CDR3 has 15 amino acids. Germline-derived CDR1 and CDR2 are SGHVS and FQNEAQ. V lost 5 bases, J lost 0 bases, and 5 bases stayed unmatched. CDR3 DNA: TGTGCCAGCAGCACGAGGGACAGTAGCACAGATACGCAGTATTTT. This translates into CASSTRDSSTDTQYF.

The rearrangement joins TRBV2 to TRBJ1-5; no clear D. CDR3 length: 17 amino acids. The ends were cut back, 1 base at V and 0 bases at J, with 13 bases in the middle. CDR1 SNHLY and CDR2 FYNNEI come from the germline V gene. CDR3 amino acids: CASSEGQSPYSNQPQHF. CDR3 nucleotides: TGTGCCAGCAGTGAAGGTCAGAGTCCTTATAGCAATCAGCCCCAGCATTTT.